This TCR beta chain was identified during a study of cytomegalovirus exposure and HLA in healthy donors. Broader study findings: Later analysis identified several of the most significant clusters that appeared linked to common viral pathogens. A cluster of highly shared sequence variants was likely a sequencing artifact.

As to this clone: The antigen remains unidentified.

PCR involved 60 Vbeta and 13 Jbeta primers. Only in-frame clones appear in the TCRdb table, and some are missing; sequencing was by immunoSEQ multiplex PCR. The repertoire holds 100,000 to 150,000 clones, with 77% as singletons. The CDR3 is made up of 13 amino acids. Germline CDR1 is KGHSH and CDR2 is LQKENI. V lost 3 bases to trimming and J lost 4 bases, with 7 bases between them. Sequences were obtained from PBMCs. This TCR was recovered from a male donor in good health and CMV-seropositive. The V gene is TRBV18, the J gene TRBJ1-5; TRBD1 is a possible D gene (6 bases). The CDR3 DNA reads TGTGCCAGCTCACCCGGACAGAATCAGCCCCAGCATTTT. Protein sequence: CASSPGQNQPQHF.